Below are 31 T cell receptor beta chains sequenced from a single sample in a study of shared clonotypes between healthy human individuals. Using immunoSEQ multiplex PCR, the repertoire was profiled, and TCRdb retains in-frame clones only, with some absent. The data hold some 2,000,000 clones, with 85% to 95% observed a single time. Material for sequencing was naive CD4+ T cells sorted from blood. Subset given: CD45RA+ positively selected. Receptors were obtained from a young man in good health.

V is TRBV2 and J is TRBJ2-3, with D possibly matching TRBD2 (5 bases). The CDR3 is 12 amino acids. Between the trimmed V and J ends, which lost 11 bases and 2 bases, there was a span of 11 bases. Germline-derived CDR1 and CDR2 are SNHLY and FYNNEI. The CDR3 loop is CACGLYTDTQYF. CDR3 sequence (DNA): TGTGCCTGCGGGCTTTACACAGATACGCAGTATTTT.

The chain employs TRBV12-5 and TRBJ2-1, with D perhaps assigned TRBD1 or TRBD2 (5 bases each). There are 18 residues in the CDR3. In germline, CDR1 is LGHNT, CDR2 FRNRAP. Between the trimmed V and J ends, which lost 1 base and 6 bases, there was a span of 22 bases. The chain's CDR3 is CASGLGALGRLLPNEQFF. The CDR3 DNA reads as TGTGCTAGTGGTTTGGGGGCCCTGGGACGGCTGTTGCCCAATGAGCAGTTCTTC. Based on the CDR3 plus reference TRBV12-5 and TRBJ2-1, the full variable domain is DARVTQTPRHKVTEMGQEVTMRCQPILGHNTVFWYRQTMMQGLELLAYFRNRAPLDDSGMPKDRFSAEMPDATLATLKIQPSEPRDSAVYFCASGLGALGRLLPNEQFFGPGTRLTVL.

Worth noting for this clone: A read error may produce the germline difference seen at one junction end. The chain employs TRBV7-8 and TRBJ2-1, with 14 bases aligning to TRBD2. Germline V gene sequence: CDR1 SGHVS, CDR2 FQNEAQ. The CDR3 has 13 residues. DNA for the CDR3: TGTGCCAGCAGCTTAGGGACTAGCGGGAGGTCCCTCTTC. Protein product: CASSLGTSGRSLF.

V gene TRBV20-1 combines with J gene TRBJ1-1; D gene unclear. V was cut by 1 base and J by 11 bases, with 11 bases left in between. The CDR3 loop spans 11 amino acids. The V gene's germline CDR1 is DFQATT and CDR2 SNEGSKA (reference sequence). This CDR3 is CSARGPNVAFF. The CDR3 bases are TGCAGTGCTAGAGGGCCTAACGTGGCTTTCTTT.

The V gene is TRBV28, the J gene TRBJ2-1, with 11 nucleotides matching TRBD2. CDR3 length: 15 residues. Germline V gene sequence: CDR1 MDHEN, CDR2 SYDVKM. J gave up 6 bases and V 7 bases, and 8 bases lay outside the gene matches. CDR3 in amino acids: CASKNSGGAVNEQFF. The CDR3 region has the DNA TGTGCCAGCAAGAATAGCGGGGGGGCAGTCAATGAGCAGTTCTTC.

The CDR3 region has the DNA TGTGCCACCAGCAGAGATTCGGCTAGCGGGGGGAGCTCCTACAATGAGCAGTTCTTC. Encoded protein: CATSRDSASGGSSYNEQFF. The chain is built from TRBV15 and TRBJ2-1, with 11 bases lining up with TRBD2. V dropped 0 bases and J dropped 0; count of bases not matched to a gene: 7. This CDR3 comprises 19 residues. The germline V gene has CDR1 LNHNV and CDR2 YYDKDF (reference sequence).

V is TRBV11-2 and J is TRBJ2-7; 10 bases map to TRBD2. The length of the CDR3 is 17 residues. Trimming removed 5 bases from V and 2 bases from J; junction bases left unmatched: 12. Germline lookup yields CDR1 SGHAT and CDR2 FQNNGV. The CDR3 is CASSTTTGTSVAYEQYF. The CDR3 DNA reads TGTGCCAGCAGCACGACCACCGGGACTAGCGTTGCCTACGAGCAGTACTTC.

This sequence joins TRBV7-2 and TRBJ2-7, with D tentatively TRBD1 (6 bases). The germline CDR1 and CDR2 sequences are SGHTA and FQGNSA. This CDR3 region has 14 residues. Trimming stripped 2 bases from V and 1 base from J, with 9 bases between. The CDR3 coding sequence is TGTGCCAGCAGCTTATGGGGACAATCCTACGAGCAGTACTTC. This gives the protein CASSLWGQSYEQYF.

CDR3 sequence reads: CASTYYEQYF. The CDR3 nucleotides read TGTGCCAGCACCTACTACGAGCAGTACTTC. V usage is TRBV6-5 and J usage is TRBJ2-7; D remains ambiguous. This CDR3 spans 10 amino acids. CDR1 and CDR2 (germline): MNHEY, SVGAGI. The V gene lost 7 bases and the J gene lost 3 bases, with 4 bases spanning the gap.

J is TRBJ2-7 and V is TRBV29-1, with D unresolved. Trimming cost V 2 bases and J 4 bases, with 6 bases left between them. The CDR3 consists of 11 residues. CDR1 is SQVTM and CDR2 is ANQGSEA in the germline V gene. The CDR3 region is CSVENVYEQYF. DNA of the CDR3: TGCAGCGTTGAAAACGTATACGAGCAGTACTTC.

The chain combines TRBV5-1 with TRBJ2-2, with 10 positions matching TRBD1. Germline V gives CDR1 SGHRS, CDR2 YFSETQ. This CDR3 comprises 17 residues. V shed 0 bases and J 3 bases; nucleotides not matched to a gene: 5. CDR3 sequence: CASSLGPTGGDTGELFF. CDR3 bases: TGCGCCAGCAGCTTGGGCCCGACAGGGGGCGACACCGGGGAGCTGTTTTTT. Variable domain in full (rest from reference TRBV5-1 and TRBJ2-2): KAGVTQTPRYLIKTRGQQVTLSCSPISGHRSVSWYQQTPGQGLQFLFEYFSETQRNKGNFPGRFSGRQFSNSRSEMNVSTLELGDSALYLCASSLGPTGGDTGELFFGEGSRLTVL.

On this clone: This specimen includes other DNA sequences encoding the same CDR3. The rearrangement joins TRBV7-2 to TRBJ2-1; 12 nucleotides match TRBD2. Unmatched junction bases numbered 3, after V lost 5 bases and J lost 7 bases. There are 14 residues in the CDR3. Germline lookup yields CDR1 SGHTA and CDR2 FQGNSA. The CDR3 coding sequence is TGTGCCAGCAGCACCGGACTAGCGGGGAATGAGCAGTTCTTC. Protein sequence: CASSTGLAGNEQFF.

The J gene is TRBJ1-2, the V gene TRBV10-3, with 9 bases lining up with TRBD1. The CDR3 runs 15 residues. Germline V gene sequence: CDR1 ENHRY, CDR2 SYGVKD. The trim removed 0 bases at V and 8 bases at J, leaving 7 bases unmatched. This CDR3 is CAISESIQGASGYTF. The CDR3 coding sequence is TGTGCCATCAGTGAGTCTATACAGGGGGCGTCGGGCTACACCTTC.

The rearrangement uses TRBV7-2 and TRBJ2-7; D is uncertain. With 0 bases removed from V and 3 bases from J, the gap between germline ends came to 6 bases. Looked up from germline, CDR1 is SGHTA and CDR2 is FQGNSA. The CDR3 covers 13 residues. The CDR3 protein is CASSLARHYEQYF. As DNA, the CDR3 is TGTGCCAGCAGCTTAGCGCGACACTACGAGCAGTACTTC.

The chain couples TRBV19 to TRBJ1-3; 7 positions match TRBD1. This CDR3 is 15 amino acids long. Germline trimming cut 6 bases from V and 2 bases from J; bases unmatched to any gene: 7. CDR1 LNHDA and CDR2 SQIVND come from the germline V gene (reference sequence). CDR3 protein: CASRTQGKTGNTIYF. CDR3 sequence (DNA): TGTGCCAGTAGAACACAGGGGAAGACTGGAAACACCATATATTTT.

Here the CDR3 DNA reads TGTGCCAGCAGCACACGTCCCGGGACAGGGAATGGCTACACCTTC. This gives the protein CASSTRPGTGNGYTF. The rearrangement uses TRBV9 and TRBJ1-2, with 9 bases identical to TRBD1. There are 15 residues in the CDR3. After removal of 4 bases from V and 6 bases from J, the junction contained 10 bases not matched to a gene. Germline-derived CDR1 and CDR2 are SGDLS and YYNGEE.

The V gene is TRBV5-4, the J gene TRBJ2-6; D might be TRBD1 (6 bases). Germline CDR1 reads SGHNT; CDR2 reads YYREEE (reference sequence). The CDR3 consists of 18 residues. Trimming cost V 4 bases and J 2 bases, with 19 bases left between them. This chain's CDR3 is CASSPRQARLAGANVLTF. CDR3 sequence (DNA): TGTGCCAGCAGCCCAAGACAGGCACGGCTGGCTGGGGCCAACGTCCTGACTTTC. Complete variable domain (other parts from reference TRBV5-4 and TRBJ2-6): ETGVTQSPTHLIKTRGQQVTLRCSSQSGHNTVSWYQQALGQGPQFIFQYYREEENGRGNFPPRFSGLQFPNYSSELNVNALELDDSALYLCASSPRQARLAGANVLTFGAGSRLTVL.

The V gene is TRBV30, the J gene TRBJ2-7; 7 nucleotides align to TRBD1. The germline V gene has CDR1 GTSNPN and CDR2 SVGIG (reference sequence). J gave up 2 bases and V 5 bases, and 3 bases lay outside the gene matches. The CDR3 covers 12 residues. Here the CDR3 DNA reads TGTGCCTGGGACAGGGCGGCCTACGAGCAGTACTTC. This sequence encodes CAWDRAAYEQYF.

CDR3 DNA sequence: TGCGCCAGCAGCTTGGCCAGGCCGGACAGGGGGGAAAATAGCAATCAGCCCCAGCATTTT. It codes for CASSLARPDRGENSNQPQHF. This chain uses TRBV5-1 with TRBJ1-5, with 10 bases lining up with TRBD1. CDR1 is SGHRS and CDR2 is YFSETQ in the germline V gene. With V trimmed by 0 bases and J by 0 bases, 12 bases remained unmatched. The CDR3 loop spans 20 amino acids.

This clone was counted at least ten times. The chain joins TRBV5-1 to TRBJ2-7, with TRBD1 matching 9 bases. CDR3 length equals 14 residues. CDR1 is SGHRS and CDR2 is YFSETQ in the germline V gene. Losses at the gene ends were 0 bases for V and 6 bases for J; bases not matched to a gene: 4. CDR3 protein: CASSLEGTGREQYF. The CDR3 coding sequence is TGCGCCAGCAGCTTGGAAGGGACAGGGCGCGAGCAGTACTTC.

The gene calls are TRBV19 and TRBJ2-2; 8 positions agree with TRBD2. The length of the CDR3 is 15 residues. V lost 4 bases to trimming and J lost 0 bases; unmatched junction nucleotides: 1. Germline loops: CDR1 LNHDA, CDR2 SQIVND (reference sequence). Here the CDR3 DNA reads TGTGCCAGTAGTAGGGGACTAGCGAACACCGGGGAGCTGTTTTTT. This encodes CASSRGLANTGELFF.

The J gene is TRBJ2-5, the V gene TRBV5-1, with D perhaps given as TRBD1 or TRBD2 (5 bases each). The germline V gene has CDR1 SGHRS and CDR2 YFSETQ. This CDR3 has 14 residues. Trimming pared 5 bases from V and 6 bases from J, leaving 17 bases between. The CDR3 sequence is CASRPRAPGQTQYF. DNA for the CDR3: TGCGCCAGCAGACCCCGGGCGCCGGGGCAGACCCAGTACTTC.

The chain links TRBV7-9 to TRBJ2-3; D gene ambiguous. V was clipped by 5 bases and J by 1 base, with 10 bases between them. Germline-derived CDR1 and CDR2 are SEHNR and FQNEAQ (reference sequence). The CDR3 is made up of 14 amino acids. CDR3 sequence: CASSQSGGTDTQYF. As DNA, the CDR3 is TGTGCCAGCAGCCAGAGTGGTGGCACAGATACGCAGTATTTT.

In DNA, the CDR3 is TGTGCCAGCTTTACAGGGGGCAGAGTGAACACTGAAGCTTTCTTT. As protein: CASFTGGRVNTEAFF. The genes are TRBV18 and TRBJ1-1, with 9 positions matching TRBD1. CDR1 and CDR2 (germline): KGHSH, LQKENI. V lost 7 bases, J lost 0 bases, and 6 bases stayed unmatched. This CDR3 has 15 residues.

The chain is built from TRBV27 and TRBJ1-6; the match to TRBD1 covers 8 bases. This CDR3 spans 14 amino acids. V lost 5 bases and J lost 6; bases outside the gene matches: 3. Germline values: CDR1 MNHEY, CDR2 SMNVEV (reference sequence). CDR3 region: CASSPGQVNSPLHF. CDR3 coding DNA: TGTGCCAGCAGTCCGGGACAGGTTAATTCACCCCTCCACTTT.

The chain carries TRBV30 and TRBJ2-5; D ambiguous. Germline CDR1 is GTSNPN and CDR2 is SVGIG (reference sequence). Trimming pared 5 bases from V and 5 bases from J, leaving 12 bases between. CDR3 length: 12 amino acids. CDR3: CAWGPTEETQYF. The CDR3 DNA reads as TGTGCCTGGGGCCCGACCGAGGAGACCCAGTACTTC. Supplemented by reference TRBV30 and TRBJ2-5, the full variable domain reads SQTIHQWPATLVQPVGSPLSLECTVEGTSNPNLYWYRQAAGRGLQLLFYSVGIGQISSEVPQNLSASRPQDRQFILSSKKLLLSDSGFYLCAWGPTEETQYFGPGTRLLVL.

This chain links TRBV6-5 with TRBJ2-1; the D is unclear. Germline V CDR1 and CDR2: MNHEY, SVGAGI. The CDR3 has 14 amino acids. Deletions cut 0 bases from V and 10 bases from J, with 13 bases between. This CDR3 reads CASSYSMWEGEQFF. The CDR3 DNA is TGTGCCAGCAGTTACTCGATGTGGGAAGGGGAGCAGTTCTTC.

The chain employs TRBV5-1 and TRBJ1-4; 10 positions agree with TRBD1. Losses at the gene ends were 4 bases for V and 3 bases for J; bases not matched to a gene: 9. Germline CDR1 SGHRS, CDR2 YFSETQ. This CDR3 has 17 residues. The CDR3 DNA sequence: TGCGCCAGCAGCCAAGACAGGGGGCAGGAGGCTAATGAAAAACTGTTTTTT. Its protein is CASSQDRGQEANEKLFF.

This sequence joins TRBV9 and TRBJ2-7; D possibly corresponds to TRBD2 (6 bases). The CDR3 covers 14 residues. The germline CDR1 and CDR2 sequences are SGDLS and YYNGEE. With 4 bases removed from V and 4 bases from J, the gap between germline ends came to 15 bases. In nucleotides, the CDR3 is TGTGCCAGCAGCCCGGGACTCGGGGAGTACGAGCAGTACTTC. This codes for CASSPGLGEYEQYF.

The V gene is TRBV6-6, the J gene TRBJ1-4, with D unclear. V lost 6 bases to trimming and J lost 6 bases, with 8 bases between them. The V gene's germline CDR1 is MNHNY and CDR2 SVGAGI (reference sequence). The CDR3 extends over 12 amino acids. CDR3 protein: CASRTGDEKLFF. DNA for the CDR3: TGTGCCAGCAGGACGGGAGATGAAAAACTGTTTTTT.

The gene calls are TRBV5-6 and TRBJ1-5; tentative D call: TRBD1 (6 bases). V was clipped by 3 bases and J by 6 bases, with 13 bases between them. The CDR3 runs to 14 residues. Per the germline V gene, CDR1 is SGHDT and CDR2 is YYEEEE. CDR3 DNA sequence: TGTGCCAGCAGCTCCACAGGGTTCGGTCAGCCCCAGCATTTT. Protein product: CASSSTGFGQPQHF.